This TCR beta chain was retrieved from a study of response to subunit inactivated influenza vaccine. From the RT-PCR reads, TCRdb called clonotypes with MiXCR, one entry per CDR3 protein. The table has a few hundred thousand distinct CDR3 sequences, around 15% seen once. V shed 6 bases and J shed 5 bases, with 8 bases lying between them. The germline V gene encodes CDR1 MNHEY and CDR2 SVGAGI. This CDR3 contains 13 residues. Whole-study results and caveats: The authors offered the suggestion that each seasonal influenza vaccination recruits few new T cells.

Comments on this clonotype: Its matching antigen is unknown.

Specimen: PBMCs from blood, collected roughly 12 days after vaccination. V is TRBV6-5 and J is TRBJ1-6, with D hard to call. This receptor was obtained from a middle-aged man who received an inactivated influenza vaccine. As DNA, the CDR3 is TGTGCCAGCAGCCTACTAGATAATTCACCCCTCCACTTT. This sequence encodes CASSLLDNSPLHF.